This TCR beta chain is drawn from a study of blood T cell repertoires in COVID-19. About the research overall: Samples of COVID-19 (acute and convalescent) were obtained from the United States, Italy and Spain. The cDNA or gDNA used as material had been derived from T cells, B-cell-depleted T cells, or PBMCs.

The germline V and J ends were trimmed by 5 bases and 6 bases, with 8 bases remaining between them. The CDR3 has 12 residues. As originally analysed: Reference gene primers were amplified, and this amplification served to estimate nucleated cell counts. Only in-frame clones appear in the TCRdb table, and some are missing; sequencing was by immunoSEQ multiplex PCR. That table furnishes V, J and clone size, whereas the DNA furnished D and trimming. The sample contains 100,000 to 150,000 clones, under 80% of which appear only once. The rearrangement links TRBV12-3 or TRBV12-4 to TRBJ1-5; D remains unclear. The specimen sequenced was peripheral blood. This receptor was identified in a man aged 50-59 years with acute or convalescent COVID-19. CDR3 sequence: CASSANSQPQHF. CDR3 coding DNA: TGTGCCAGCAGTGCTAACAGTCAGCCCCAGCATTTT.